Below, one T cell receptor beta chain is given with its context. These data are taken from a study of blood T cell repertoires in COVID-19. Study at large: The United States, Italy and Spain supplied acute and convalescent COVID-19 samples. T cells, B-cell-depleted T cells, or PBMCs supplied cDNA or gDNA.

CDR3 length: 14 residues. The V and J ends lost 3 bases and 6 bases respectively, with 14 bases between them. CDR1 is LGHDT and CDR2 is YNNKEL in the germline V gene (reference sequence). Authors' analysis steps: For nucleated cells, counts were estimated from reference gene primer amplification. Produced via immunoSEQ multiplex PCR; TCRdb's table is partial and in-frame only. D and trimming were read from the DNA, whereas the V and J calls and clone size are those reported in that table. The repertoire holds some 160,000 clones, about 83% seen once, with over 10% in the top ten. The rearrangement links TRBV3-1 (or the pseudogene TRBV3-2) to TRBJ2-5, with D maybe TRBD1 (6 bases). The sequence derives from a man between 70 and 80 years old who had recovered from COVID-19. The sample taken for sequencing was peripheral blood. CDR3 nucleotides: TGTGCCAGCAGCCAGGACAGTACCTTGCAGACCCAGTACTTC. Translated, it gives CASSQDSTLQTQYF.